This TCR beta chain was obtained from a study of OX40 agonist ivuxolimab in advanced cancers. General study findings and limits: The study observed clonal expansion of CD4+ and CD8+ blood T cells by week 6 at 0.1 to 3.0 mg/kg.

The table came from immunoSEQ multiplex PCR; TCRdb's copy has only in-frame clones and leaves some out. The table lists roughly 53,000 clones, about nine tenths of them singletons. Germline V gives CDR1 SEHNR, CDR2 FQNEAQ (reference sequence). This CDR3 comprises 15 residues. V gave up 3 bases and J gave up 2 bases; unmatched junction bases: 2. As for this clone: Its antigen is as yet unknown.

Sequenced here: CD4+ or CD8+ T cells sorted from blood, sampled in a trial of the OX40 agonist ivuxolimab. The source of this sequence is an adult with an advanced solid tumor such as melanoma, head and neck, liver or kidney cancer. The gene calls are TRBV7-9 and TRBJ2-2; TRBD1 aligns across 8 bases. CDR3 sequence (DNA): TGTGCCAGCAGCTTGGACAGGGCTAACACCGGGGAGCTGTTTTTT. Translating gives CASSLDRANTGELFF.